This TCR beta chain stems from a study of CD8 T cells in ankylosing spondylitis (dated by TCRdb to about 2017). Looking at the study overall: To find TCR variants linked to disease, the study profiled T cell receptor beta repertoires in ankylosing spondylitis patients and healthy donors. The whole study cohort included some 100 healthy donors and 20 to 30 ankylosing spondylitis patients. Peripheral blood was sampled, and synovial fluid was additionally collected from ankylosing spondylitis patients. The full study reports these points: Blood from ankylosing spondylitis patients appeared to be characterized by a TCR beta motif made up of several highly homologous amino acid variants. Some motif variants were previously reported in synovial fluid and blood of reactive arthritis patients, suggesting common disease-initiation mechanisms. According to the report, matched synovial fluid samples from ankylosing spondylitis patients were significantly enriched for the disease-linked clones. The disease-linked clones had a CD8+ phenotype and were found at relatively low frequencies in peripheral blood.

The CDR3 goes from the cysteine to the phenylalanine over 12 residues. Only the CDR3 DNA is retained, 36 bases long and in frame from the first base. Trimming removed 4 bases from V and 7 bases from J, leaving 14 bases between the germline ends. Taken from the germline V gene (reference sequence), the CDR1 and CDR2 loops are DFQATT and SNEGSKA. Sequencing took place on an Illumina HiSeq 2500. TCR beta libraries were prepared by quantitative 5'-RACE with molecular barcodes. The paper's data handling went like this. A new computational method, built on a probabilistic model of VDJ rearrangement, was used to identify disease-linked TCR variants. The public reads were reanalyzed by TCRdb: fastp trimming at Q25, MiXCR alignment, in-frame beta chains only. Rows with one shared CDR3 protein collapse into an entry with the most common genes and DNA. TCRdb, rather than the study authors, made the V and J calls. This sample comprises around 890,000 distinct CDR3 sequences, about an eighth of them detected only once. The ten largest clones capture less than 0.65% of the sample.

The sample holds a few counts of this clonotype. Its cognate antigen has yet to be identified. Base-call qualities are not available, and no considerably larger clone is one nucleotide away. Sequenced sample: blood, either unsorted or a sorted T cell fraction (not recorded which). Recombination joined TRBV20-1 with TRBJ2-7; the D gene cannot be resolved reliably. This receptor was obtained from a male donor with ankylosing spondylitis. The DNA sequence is TGCAGTGCTACCCGCCCGGAGTATGAGCAGTACTTC. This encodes CSATRPEYEQYF.